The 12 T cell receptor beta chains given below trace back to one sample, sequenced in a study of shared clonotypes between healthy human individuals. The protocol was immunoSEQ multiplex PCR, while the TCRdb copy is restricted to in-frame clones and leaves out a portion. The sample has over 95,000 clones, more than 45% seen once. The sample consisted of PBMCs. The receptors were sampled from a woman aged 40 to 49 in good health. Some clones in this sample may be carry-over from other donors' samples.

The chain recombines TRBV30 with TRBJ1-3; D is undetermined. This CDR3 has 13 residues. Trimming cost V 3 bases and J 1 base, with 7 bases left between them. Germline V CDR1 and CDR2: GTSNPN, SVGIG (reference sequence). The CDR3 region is CAWSVESGNTIYF. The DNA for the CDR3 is TGTGCCTGGAGCGTAGAGTCTGGAAACACCATATATTTT.

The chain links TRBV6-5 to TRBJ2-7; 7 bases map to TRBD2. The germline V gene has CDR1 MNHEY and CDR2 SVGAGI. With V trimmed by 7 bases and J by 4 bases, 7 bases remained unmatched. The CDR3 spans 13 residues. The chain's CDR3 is CASKASGSYEQYF. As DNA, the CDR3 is TGTGCCAGCAAGGCTAGCGGTTCTTACGAGCAGTACTTC.

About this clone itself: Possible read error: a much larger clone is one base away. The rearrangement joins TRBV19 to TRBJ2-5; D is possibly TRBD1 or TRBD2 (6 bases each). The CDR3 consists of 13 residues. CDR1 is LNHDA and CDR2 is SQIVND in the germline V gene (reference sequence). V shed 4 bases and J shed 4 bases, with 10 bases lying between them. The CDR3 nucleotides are TGTGCCAGTAGTACCGGGGGCCCAGAGACCCAGTACTTC. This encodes CASSTGGPETQYF.

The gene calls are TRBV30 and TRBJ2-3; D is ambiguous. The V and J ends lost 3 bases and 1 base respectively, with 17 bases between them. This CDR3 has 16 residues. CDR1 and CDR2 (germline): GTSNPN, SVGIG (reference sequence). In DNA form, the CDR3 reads TGTGCCTGGAGGGCCGACCAGCCCAGCGGCACAGATACGCAGTATTTT. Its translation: CAWRADQPSGTDTQYF. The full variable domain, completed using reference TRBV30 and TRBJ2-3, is SQTIHQWPATLVQPVGSPLSLECTVEGTSNPNLYWYRQAAGRGLQLLFYSVGIGQISSEVPQNLSASRPQDRQFILSSKKLLLSDSGFYLCAWRADQPSGTDTQYFGPGTRLTVL.

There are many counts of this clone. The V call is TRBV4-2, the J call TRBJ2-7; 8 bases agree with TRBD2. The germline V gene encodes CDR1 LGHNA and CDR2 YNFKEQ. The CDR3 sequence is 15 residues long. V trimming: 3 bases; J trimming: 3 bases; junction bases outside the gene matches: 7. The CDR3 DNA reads TGTGCCAGCAGCCACCAAGCGGGAGAAGTCTACGAGCAGTACTTC. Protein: CASSHQAGEVYEQYF.

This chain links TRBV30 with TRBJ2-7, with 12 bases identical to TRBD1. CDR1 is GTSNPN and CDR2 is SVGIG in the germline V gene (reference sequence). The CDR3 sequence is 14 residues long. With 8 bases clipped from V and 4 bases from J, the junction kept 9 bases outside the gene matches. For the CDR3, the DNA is TGTGCCGGCTGTAAGGGACAGGGGGCTTACGAGCAGTACTTC. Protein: CAGCKGQGAYEQYF.

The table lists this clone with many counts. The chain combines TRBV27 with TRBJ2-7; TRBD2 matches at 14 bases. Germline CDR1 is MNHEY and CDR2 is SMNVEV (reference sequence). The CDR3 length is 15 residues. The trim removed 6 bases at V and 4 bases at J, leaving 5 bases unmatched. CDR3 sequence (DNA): TGTGCCAGCAGCCCCGGGACTAGCGGGAGTTACGAGCAGTACTTC. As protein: CASSPGTSGSYEQYF.

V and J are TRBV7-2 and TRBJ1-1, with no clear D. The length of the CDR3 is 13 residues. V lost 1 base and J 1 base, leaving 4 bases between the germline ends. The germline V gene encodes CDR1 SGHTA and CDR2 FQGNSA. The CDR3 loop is CASSLERNTEAFF. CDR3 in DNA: TGTGCCAGCAGCTTAGAGAGGAACACTGAAGCTTTCTTT.

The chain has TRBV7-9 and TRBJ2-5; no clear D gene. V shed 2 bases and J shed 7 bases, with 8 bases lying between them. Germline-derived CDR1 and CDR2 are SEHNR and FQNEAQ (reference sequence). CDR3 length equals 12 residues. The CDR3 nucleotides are TGTGCCAGCAGCTTATCCGCGCGGACCCAGTACTTC. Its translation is CASSLSARTQYF.

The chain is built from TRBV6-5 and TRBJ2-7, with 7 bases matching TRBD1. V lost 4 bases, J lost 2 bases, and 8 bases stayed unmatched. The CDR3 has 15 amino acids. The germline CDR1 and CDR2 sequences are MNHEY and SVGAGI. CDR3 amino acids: CASSFTPGQTYEQYF. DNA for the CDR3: TGTGCCAGCAGTTTTACTCCGGGACAGACCTACGAGCAGTACTTC.

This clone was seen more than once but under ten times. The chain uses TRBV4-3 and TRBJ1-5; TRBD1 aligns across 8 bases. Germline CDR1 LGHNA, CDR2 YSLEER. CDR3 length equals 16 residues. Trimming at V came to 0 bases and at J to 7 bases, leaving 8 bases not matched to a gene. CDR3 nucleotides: TGCGCCAGCAGCCAAGATCGTACAGGGGGGGAGCAGCCCCAGCATTTT. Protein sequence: CASSQDRTGGEQPQHF.

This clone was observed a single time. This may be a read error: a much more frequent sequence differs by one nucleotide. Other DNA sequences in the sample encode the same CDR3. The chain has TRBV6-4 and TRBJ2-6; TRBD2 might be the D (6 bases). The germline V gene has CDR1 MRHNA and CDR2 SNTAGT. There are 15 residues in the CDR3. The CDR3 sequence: CASSEDPGGANVLTF. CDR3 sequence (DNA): TGTGCCAGCAGTGAGGACCCAGGCGGGGCCAACGTCCTGACCTTC.